This T cell receptor beta chain emerged from a study of T-cell reconstitution after alpha-beta-depleted transplantation in children. Regarding the study as a whole: It was newly produced T cells that mostly accounted for T-cell counts and diversity one year after transplant. Reportedly, only several hundred clones from non-depleted graft cells drove alpha-beta T-cell counts at about two months. Surviving thymic progenitors and recipient T cells were the source of high TCRbeta diversity at day 60 in some patients.

Preparation of the TCRbeta library was carried out with unique molecular identifiers. TCRdb reprocessed the PCR reads via MiXCR and lists one record per CDR3 protein. The sample includes about 200,000 distinct CDR3 sequences, approximately 6.9% of them seen just once. The J segment lost 5 bases and the V segment lost 2 bases, leaving 3 bases of the junction unmatched. CDR3 size: 13 residues. Germline CDR1 is SGHRS and CDR2 is YFSETQ. A few counts support this clonotype. Antigen specificity is unknown. The source is a boy aged 2 to 10 with acute lymphoblastic leukemia, due to receive a stem cell transplant. The V and J genes are TRBV5-1 and TRBJ1-1; 7 bases map to TRBD1. The starting material was PBMCs, obtained before TCRalphabeta/CD19-depleted stem cell transplant. CDR3 DNA sequence: TGCGCCAGCAGCTTCCCGGGACAGACTGAAGCTTTCTTT. As protein: CASSFPGQTEAFF.